A single sample is the source of the 24 T cell receptor beta chains below, sequenced in a study of blood T cell repertoires in COVID-19. Clones were sequenced by immunoSEQ multiplex PCR, and TCRdb holds only the in-frame ones, with some missing. The table has over 200,000 clones, approximately 87% seen once. The sequenced sample was PBMCs or T cells enriched from blood (not recorded which). These receptors all come from a woman aged 50 to 60 in a cohort exposed to, infected with or recovered from COVID-19 (not recorded which).

The chain carries TRBV21-1 and TRBJ1-5; the table's D call, TRBD1, has no DNA check behind it. TRBV21-1 is annotated as a pseudogene. This CDR3 has 22 residues. CDR3: CASSKRPLMDRDQGMIRQPQHF. The CDR3 DNA sequence: TGTGCCAGCAGCAAAAGACCCCTAATGGACAGGGATCAGGGAATGATCCGTCAGCCCCAGCATTTT.

This clone was seen many times. CDR3 loop: CASSEEVAVTDTQYF. The CDR3 DNA follows: TGTGCCAGCAGTGAAGAGGTAGCGGTCACAGATACGCAGTATTTT. The V call is TRBV6-1, the J call TRBJ2-3; weak D call: TRBD2 (6 bases). In germline, CDR1 is MNHNS, CDR2 SASEGT. The CDR3 loop spans 15 amino acids. Trimming pared 1 base from V and 2 bases from J, leaving 10 bases between.

This clone was detected a few times. V usage is TRBV18 and J usage is TRBJ2-7; D is perhaps TRBD1 (5 bases). V gave up 4 bases and J gave up 5 bases, with 6 bases separating them. Germline-derived CDR1 and CDR2 are KGHSH and LQKENI. The CDR3 is 11 amino acids. CDR3 bases: TGTGCCAGCTCACAAGGGGACGAGCAGTACTTC. This codes for CASSQGDEQYF.

This chain links TRBV5-1 with TRBJ1-4; possible D gene TRBD1, 6 bases. Germline loops: CDR1 SGHRS, CDR2 YFSETQ. The CDR3 length is 13 residues. Deletions cut 5 bases from V and 5 bases from J, with 10 bases between. The CDR3 DNA sequence: TGCGCCAGCAGTAAGGGGGACAATGAAAAACTGTTTTTT. Translating it yields CASSKGDNEKLFF.

V gene TRBV30 combines with J gene TRBJ1-4; D might be TRBD1 (6 bases). The V gene's germline CDR1 is GTSNPN and CDR2 SVGIG (reference sequence). V was cut by 4 bases and J by 4 bases, with 7 bases left in between. The CDR3 extends over 12 amino acids. The CDR3 DNA follows: TGTGCCTGGAACAGGGATAATGAAAAACTGTTTTTT. It codes for CAWNRDNEKLFF.

The V gene is TRBV7-2, the J gene TRBJ2-1; tentative D call: TRBD2 (7 bases). The CDR3 contains 12 residues. Trimming stripped 5 bases from V and 16 bases from J, with 18 bases between. Germline V lookup: CDR1 SGHTA, CDR2 FQGNSA. The DNA for the CDR3 is TGTGCCAGCAGCCCAAAGGTAGGGGGGGCATTCTTC. Translating gives CASSPKVGGAFF.

CDR3 DNA: TGTGCCAGCAGCTTGGCCCCGGGAGCCGTCTCTGGAAACACCATATATTTT. Translating gives CASSLAPGAVSGNTIYF. The J gene is TRBJ1-3, the V gene TRBV7-9; no definite D call. Germline values: CDR1 SEHNR, CDR2 FQNEAQ (reference sequence). Trimming shortened V by 3 bases and J by 0 bases, and 15 bases separated the two germline ends. CDR3 length: 17 residues.

The gene calls are TRBV11-2 and TRBJ1-6, with a possible D match to TRBD1 (5 bases). Germline CDR1 and CDR2: SGHAT and FQNNGV. This CDR3 has 15 amino acids. The V gene lost 2 bases and the J gene lost 8 bases, with 13 bases spanning the gap. CDR3 sequence (DNA): TGTGCCAGCAGCTTAACCTGGGGCATCGATTCACCCCTCCACTTT. It encodes CASSLTWGIDSPLHF.

This chain uses TRBV15 with TRBJ1-4; D is unresolved. V was shortened by 2 bases and J by 4 bases, with 5 bases between the two germline ends. CDR3 length: 13 amino acids. CDR1 LNHNV and CDR2 YYDKDF come from the germline V gene (reference sequence). The CDR3 DNA sequence: TGTGCCACCAGCAGATCCAGTAATGAAAAACTGTTTTTT. This sequence encodes CATSRSSNEKLFF.

The chain joins TRBV7-9 to TRBJ1-1, with D possibly being TRBD1 (6 bases). V was pared by 10 bases and J by 1 base, with 16 bases between. The CDR3 contains 14 residues. Germline CDR1 is SEHNR and CDR2 is FQNEAQ (reference sequence). In nucleotides, the CDR3 is TGTGCCATTAAGAGGGACAACCAGAACACTGAAGCTTTCTTT. It codes for CAIKRDNQNTEAFF. Full variable domain (remainder filled in from reference TRBV7-9 and TRBJ1-1): DTGVSQNPRHKITKRGQNVTFRCDPISEHNRLYWYRQTLGQGPEFLTYFQNEAQLEKSRLLSDRFSAERPKGSFSTLEIQRTEQGDSAMYLCAIKRDNQNTEAFFGQGTRLTVV.

This chain links TRBV3-1 (or the pseudogene TRBV3-2) with TRBJ1-2; 9 positions agree with TRBD1. V lost 1 base to trimming and J lost 4 bases; unmatched junction nucleotides: 4. CDR1 is LGHDT and CDR2 is YNNKEL in the germline V gene (reference sequence). The CDR3 spans 15 residues. CDR3 residues: CASSQVDRGGYGYTF. The CDR3 coding sequence is TGTGCCAGCAGCCAAGTGGACAGGGGCGGCTATGGCTACACCTTC.

This sequence joins TRBV6-5 and TRBJ1-2, with D perhaps TRBD1 (6 bases). The germline V gene encodes CDR1 MNHEY and CDR2 SVGAGI. The CDR3 is 13 residues long. V lost 4 bases, J lost 2 bases, and 8 bases lay in between. CDR3 loop: CASSSGTNYGYTF. In DNA, the CDR3 is TGTGCCAGCAGTTCCGGGACAAACTATGGCTACACCTTC.

V and J are TRBV19 and TRBJ2-7; D possibly corresponds to TRBD1 (5 bases). Germline CDR1 is LNHDA and CDR2 is SQIVND (reference sequence). The CDR3 length is 13 residues. V lost 4 bases to trimming and J lost 3 bases, with 10 bases between them. CDR3 loop: CASSTRTRYEQYF. CDR3 sequence (DNA): TGTGCCAGTAGTACCAGGACACGCTACGAGCAGTACTTC.

This clone was counted a few times. The rearrangement links TRBV2 to TRBJ2-7; no clear D gene. The CDR3 is 13 amino acids. Per the germline V gene, CDR1 is SNHLY and CDR2 is FYNNEI. The V end was cut by 2 bases, the J end by 3 bases, with 8 bases between. The CDR3 DNA follows: TGTGCCAGCAGTGAACTAGAGCTCTACGAGCAGTACTTC. Translation gives CASSELELYEQYF.

The V and J genes are TRBV19 and TRBJ1-1; 9 nucleotides align to TRBD1. CDR1 is LNHDA, CDR2 SQIVND, per germline (reference sequence). The CDR3 consists of 16 residues. J gave up 5 bases and V 9 bases, and 16 bases lay outside the gene matches. The CDR3 nucleotides are TGTGCCAGACTTCCACCGGGACAGGGATTCGGAACTGAAGCTTTCTTT. Its protein product is CARLPPGQGFGTEAFF.

This CDR3 is CASSQDTGDRPEQYF. CDR3 DNA sequence: TGTGCCAGCAGCCAAGATACGGGGGACAGACCCGAGCAGTACTTC. The chain has TRBV3-1 (or the pseudogene TRBV3-2) and TRBJ2-7; maybe TRBD1 (7 bases). V dropped 0 bases and J dropped 6 bases, with 15 bases sitting between them. Per the germline V gene, CDR1 is LGHDT and CDR2 is YNNKEL (reference sequence). The CDR3 sequence is 15 residues long.

J is TRBJ1-2 and V is TRBV28, with D perhaps TRBD1 (6 bases). The CDR3 is made up of 15 amino acids. The V gene lost 2 bases and the J gene lost 8 bases, with 18 bases spanning the gap. CDR1 is MDHEN, CDR2 SYDVKM, per germline. In nucleotides, the CDR3 is TGTGCCAGCAGTTTAGAGTCCAGGGGATTAAGCGGCTACACCTTC. Amino acid sequence: CASSLESRGLSGYTF.

V is TRBV7-2 and J is TRBJ1-4; the D gene is possibly TRBD1 (6 bases). The CDR3 is made up of 14 amino acids. Germline CDR1 and CDR2: SGHTA and FQGNSA. Trimming left V 6 bases short and J 4 bases short, with 12 bases between. The CDR3 DNA follows: TGTGCCAGCAGTGGGAGGGGGGGTAATGAAAAACTGTTTTTT. Its translation: CASSGRGGNEKLFF.

The chain links TRBV28 to TRBJ1-2; D might be TRBD1 (6 bases). CDR1 is MDHEN and CDR2 is SYDVKM in the germline V gene. CDR3 length equals 14 residues. V lost 3 bases and J 7 bases, leaving 15 bases between the germline ends. CDR3 loop: CASSLSGRGGGYTF. In DNA, the CDR3 is TGTGCCAGCAGTTTGTCCGGCAGGGGTGGTGGCTACACCTTC.

This rearrangement joins TRBV6-2 or TRBV6-3 to TRBJ2-7, with 8 positions matching TRBD1. The CDR3 runs 16 residues. Trimming cost V 5 bases and J 0 bases; bases outside gene matches: 9. Germline V gives CDR1 MNHEY, CDR2 SVGEGT. The CDR3, as DNA: TGTGCCAGCAGTACCCGACAGGGGTTCTTCTCCTACGAGCAGTACTTC. Translating it yields CASSTRQGFFSYEQYF.

The CDR3 DNA reads TGTGCCACCAGTGATTTCGGCGGCTATGGCTACACCTTC. Translation gives CATSDFGGYGYTF. V is TRBV24-1 and J is TRBJ1-2; D is unclear. V lost 1 base and J 4 bases, leaving 6 bases between the germline ends. This CDR3 is built from 13 residues. Germline CDR1 is KGHDR and CDR2 is SFDVKD.

This clone was counted a few times. The chain combines TRBV3-1 (or the pseudogene TRBV3-2) with TRBJ1-2, with 7 bases lining up with TRBD1. V was pared by 4 bases and J by 5 bases, with 4 bases of the junction left unmatched. Per germline, CDR1 LGHDT and CDR2 YNNKEL (reference sequence). CDR3 length equals 13 residues. DNA of the CDR3: TGTGCCAGCAGCCCATCGACAGGGTATGGCTACACCTTC. This translates into CASSPSTGYGYTF.

The chain is built from TRBV5-1 and TRBJ1-6; 9 nucleotides line up with TRBD1. The CDR3 is made up of 13 amino acids. V lost 4 bases to trimming and J lost 14 bases; unmatched junction nucleotides: 7. From germline, CDR1 is SGHRS and CDR2 YFSETQ. The CDR3 loop is CASSDGQGPTLHF. DNA for the CDR3: TGCGCCAGCAGCGATGGACAGGGGCCGACCCTCCACTTT.

The V and J genes are TRBV5-4 and TRBJ1-1; D is uncertain. CDR1 and CDR2 from the germline V gene are SGHNT and YYREEE (reference sequence). Trimming shortened V by 5 bases and J by 8 bases, and 19 bases separated the two germline ends. This CDR3 has 14 amino acids. The CDR3 DNA follows: TGTGCCAGCAGATCCGGGGTCGGTGGGGTGGAAGCTTTCTTT. This encodes CASRSGVGGVEAFF.